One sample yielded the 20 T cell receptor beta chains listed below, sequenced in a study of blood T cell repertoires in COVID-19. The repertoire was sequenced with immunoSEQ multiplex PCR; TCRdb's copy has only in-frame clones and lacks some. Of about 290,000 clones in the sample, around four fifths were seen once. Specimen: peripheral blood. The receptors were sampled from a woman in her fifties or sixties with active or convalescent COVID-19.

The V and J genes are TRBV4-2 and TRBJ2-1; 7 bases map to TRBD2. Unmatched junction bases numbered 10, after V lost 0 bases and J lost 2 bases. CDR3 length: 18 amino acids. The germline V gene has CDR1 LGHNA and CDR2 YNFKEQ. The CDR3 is CASSQDIAIAGPYNEQFF. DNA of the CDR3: TGTGCCAGCAGCCAAGACATAGCAATAGCGGGCCCCTACAATGAGCAGTTCTTC.

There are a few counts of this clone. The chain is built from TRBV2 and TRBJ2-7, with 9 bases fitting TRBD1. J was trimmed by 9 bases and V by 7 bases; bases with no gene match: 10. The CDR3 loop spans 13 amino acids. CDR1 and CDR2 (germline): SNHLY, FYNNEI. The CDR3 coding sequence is TGTGCCAGCACGAAGGGACAGGGAAGTAGGCAGTACTTC. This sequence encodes CASTKGQGSRQYF.

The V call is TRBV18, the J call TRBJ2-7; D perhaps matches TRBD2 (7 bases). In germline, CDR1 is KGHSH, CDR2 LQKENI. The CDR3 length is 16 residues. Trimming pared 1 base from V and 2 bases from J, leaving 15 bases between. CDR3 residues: CASSPREGGPTYEQYF. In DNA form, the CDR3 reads TGTGCCAGCTCACCACGGGAGGGGGGCCCAACCTACGAGCAGTACTTC.

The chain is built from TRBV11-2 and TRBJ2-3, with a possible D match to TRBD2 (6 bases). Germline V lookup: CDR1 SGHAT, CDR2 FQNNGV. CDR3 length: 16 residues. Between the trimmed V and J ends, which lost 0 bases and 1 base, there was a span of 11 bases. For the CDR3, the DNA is TGTGCCAGCAGCTTAGATGAGGCGGGACGCACAGATACGCAGTATTTT. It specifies CASSLDEAGRTDTQYF.

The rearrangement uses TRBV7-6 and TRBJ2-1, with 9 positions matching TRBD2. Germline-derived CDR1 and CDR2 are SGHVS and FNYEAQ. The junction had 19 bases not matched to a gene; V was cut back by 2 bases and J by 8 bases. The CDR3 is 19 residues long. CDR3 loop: CASSLPSTSGDAPPYEQFF. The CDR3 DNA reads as TGTGCCAGCAGCTTACCCTCGACTAGCGGAGACGCACCCCCCTATGAGCAGTTCTTC.

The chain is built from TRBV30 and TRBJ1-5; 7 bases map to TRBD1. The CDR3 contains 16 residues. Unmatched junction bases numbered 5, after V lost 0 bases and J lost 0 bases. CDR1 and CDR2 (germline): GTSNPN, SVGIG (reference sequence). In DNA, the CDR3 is TGTGCCTGGAGTGTGGGCAGGGGGATTAGCAATCAGCCCCAGCATTTT. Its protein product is CAWSVGRGISNQPQHF.

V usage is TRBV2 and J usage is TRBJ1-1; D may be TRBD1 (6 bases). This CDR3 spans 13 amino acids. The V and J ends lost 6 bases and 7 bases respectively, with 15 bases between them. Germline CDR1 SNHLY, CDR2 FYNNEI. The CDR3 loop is CASRYRVEGEAFF. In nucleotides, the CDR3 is TGTGCCAGCAGGTACAGGGTTGAGGGTGAAGCTTTCTTT.

The CDR3 reads CASSQVYSTEAFF. The CDR3 DNA reads as TGTGCCAGCAGCCAAGTTTACTCGACTGAAGCTTTCTTT. V gene TRBV3-1 (or the pseudogene TRBV3-2) combines with J gene TRBJ1-1; D is undetermined. The CDR3 is 13 residues long. The germline gives CDR1 LGHDT, CDR2 YNNKEL (reference sequence). V shed 1 base and J shed 5 bases, with 8 bases lying between them.

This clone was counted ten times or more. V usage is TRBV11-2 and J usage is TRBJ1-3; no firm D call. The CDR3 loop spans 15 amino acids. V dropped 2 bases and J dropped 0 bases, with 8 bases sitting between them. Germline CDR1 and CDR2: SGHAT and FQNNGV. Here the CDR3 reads CASSLQAFSGNTIYF. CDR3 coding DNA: TGTGCCAGCAGCTTACAGGCTTTCTCTGGAAACACCATATATTTT.

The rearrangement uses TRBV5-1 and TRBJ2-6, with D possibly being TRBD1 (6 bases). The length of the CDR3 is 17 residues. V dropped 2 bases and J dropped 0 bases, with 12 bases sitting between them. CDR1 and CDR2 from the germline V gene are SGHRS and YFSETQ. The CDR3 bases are TGCGCCAGCAGCTTTGGGACACATAACTCTGGGGCCAACGTCCTGACTTTC. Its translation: CASSFGTHNSGANVLTF. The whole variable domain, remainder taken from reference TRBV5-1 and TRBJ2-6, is KAGVTQTPRYLIKTRGQQVTLSCSPISGHRSVSWYQQTPGQGLQFLFEYFSETQRNKGNFPGRFSGRQFSNSRSEMNVSTLELGDSALYLCASSFGTHNSGANVLTFGAGSRLTVL.

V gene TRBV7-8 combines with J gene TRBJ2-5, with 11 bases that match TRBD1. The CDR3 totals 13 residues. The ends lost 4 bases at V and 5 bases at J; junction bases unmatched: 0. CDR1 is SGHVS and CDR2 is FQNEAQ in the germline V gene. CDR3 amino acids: CASSWDRGETQYF. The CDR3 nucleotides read TGTGCCAGCAGCTGGGACAGGGGGGAGACCCAGTACTTC. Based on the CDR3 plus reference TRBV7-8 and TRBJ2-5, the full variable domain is GAGVSQSPRYKVAKRGQDVALRCDPISGHVSLFWYQQALGQGPEFLTYFQNEAQLDKSGLPSDRFFAERPEGSVSTLKIQRTQQEDSAVYLCASSWDRGETQYFGPGTRLLVL.

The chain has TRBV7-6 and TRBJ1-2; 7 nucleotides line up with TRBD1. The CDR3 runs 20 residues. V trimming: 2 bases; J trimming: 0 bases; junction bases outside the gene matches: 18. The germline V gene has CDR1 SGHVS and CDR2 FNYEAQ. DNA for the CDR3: TGTGCCAGCAGCTTACGGGGGCGGGTTTGGGTGGACAGGACTAACTATGGCTACACCTTC. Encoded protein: CASSLRGRVWVDRTNYGYTF.

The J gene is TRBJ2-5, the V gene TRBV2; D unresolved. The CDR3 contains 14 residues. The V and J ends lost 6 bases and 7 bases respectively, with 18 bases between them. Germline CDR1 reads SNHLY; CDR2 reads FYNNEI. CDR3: CASSGQQTLPTQYF. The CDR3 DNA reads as TGTGCCAGCAGCGGTCAGCAGACACTGCCGACCCAGTACTTC. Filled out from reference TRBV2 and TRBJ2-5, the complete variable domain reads EPEVTQTPSHQVTQMGQEVILRCVPISNHLYFYWYRQILGQKVEFLVSFYNNEISEKSEIFDDQFSVERPDGSNFTLKIRSTKLEDSAMYFCASSGQQTLPTQYFGPGTRLLVL.

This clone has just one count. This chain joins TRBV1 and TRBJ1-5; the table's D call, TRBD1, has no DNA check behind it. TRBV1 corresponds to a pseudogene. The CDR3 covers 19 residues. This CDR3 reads CTSSQTLVWTDNSNQPQHF. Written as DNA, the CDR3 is TGCACCAGCAGCCAAACCCTAGTCTGGACAGACAATAGCAATCAGCCCCAGCATTTT.

The chain's CDR3 is CASSPRGPSGAFF. For the CDR3, the DNA is TGTGCCAGCAGCCCAAGGGGTCCCTCTGGAGCTTTCTTT. J is TRBJ1-1 and V is TRBV3-1 (or the pseudogene TRBV3-2); tentative D call: TRBD1 (5 bases). The CDR3 consists of 13 residues. V shed 4 bases and J shed 10 bases, with 16 bases lying between them. Germline V gene sequence: CDR1 LGHDT, CDR2 YNNKEL (reference sequence).

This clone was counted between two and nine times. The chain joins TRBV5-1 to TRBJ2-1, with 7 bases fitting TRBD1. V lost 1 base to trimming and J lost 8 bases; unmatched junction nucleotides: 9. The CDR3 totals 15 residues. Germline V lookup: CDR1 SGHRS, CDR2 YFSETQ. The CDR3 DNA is TGCGCCAGCAGCTTGTGGGGCCAGGGGGACGATGAGCAGTTCTTC. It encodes CASSLWGQGDDEQFF.

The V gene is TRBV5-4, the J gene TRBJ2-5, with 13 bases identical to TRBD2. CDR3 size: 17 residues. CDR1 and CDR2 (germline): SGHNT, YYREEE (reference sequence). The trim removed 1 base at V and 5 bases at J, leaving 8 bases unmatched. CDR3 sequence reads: CASSLPGLAGAPETQYF. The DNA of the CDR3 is TGTGCCAGCAGCTTGCCTGGACTAGCGGGAGCTCCGGAGACCCAGTACTTC.

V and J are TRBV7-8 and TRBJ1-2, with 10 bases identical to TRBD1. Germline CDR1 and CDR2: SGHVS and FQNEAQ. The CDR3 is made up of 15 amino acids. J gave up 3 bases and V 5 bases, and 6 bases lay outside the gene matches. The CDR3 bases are TGTGCCAGCAGCCCCAAGGACAGGGGGGACTATGGCTACACCTTC. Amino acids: CASSPKDRGDYGYTF.

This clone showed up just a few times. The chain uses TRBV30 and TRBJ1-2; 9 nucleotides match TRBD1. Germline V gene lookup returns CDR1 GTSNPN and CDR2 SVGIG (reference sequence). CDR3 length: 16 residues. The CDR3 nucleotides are TGTGCTTCGGAGAGTGGGACAGGGAATGTTCTCTATGGCTACACCTTC. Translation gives CASESGTGNVLYGYTF.

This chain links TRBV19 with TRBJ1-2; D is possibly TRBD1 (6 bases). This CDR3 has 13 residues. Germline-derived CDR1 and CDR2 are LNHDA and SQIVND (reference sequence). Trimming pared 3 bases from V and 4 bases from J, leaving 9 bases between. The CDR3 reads CASSMGALYGYTF. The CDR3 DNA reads TGTGCCAGTAGTATGGGGGCCCTCTATGGCTACACCTTC.